This T cell receptor beta chain appears in the sequencing data of a study of blood T cell repertoires in COVID-19 (dated by TCRdb to 2018 to 2021). About the full investigation: Samples from collaborators originated in the United States, Italy and Spain and spanned both the acute and convalescent phases of COVID-19. The material from the prospective study consisted of cDNA or gDNA derived from T cells, B-cell-depleted T cells, or PBMCs. The dataset comprised deeply sampled blood TCRbeta repertoires from subjects exposed to, actively infected with, or recovered from COVID-19. The repertoires were released in a freely available public database intended as a resource for research on the immune response to SARS-CoV-2. Samples were obtained from the ongoing ImmuneRACE study (first 160 participants) and from 1,254 subjects provided by 6 global collaborators. A de-identified subject ID, COVID-19 status, age in years and sex were almost always included in the sample metadata. Where available, HLA class I and class II types were taken from metadata supplied by the sample provider and were not determined by assay-based typing.

CDR1 and CDR2, per the germline V gene (reference sequence), are LGHDT and YNNKEL. The CDR3 holds 16 amino acids from the cysteine to the phenylalanine. Only the CDR3 portion is preserved as DNA: 48 bases, with reading frame beginning at the first base. V is cut back by 4 bases and J by 3 bases, with 11 bases in the junction unmatched. Summary of the overall study and its limitations: The amount of clinical and demographic metadata varied by source and participant and was provided uncurated.

In the prospective study, participants were 18 to 89 years old, resided in about two dozen geographic areas of the United States, and were enrolled through a virtual design. To assign participants to cohorts, the prospective study relied on clinical history that participants themselves reported in a screening survey and a study questionnaire. Recovered participants in ImmuneRACE Cohort 3 were defined as having two consecutive negative NP/OP PCR tests, clearance from a healthcare professional, or resolution of symptoms. Mobile phlebotomists in the prospective study collected whole blood, serum and a nasopharyngeal or oropharyngeal swab from every participant. Additional blood draws and questionnaires over an approximately 2-month period could optionally be provided by prospective study participants. Prospective study blood samples were shipped either frozen or at room temperature before DNA extraction.

This clone was recorded once. There is no known antigen for this receptor. The input lacks base qualities; no much larger clone sits a single base away. The immunoSEQ Assay, a bias-controlled multiplex PCR, was used to amplify TCRbeta CDR3 regions from genomic DNA. In the authors' own workflow: The number of nucleated cells in each sample was estimated by amplification of reference gene primers within the assay. Sequence reads were collapsed and filtered to measure the absolute abundance of every unique TCRbeta CDR3 rearrangement. For each sample, productive Simpson clonality was calculated by taking the square root of Simpson's diversity index across productive rearrangements. The clones in this table, taken by TCRdb from immuneACCESS, are in-frame only. Not every clone is retained; where verified, under half of the shortfall comes from an unresolved V gene, and the cause of the rest is unknown. Clone size and V and J calls were adopted from that table, with D and trimming inferred from the DNA. The sample table holds just over 300,000 clones, of which about 87% were seen once. Around 9% of the sample lies in the top ten.

The rearranged chain carries TRBV3-1 (or the pseudogene TRBV3-2) and TRBJ2-7; 8 bases in between match TRBD2. Sequencing was carried out using PBMCs or T cells enriched from blood (not recorded which). The sequence was obtained from a woman between 18 and 30 years old who had recovered from COVID-19. The DNA is TGTGCCAGCAGCCCCCGATCGGGGGGGAATTTCTACGAGCAGTACTTC. Translated, it gives CASSPRSGGNFYEQYF.